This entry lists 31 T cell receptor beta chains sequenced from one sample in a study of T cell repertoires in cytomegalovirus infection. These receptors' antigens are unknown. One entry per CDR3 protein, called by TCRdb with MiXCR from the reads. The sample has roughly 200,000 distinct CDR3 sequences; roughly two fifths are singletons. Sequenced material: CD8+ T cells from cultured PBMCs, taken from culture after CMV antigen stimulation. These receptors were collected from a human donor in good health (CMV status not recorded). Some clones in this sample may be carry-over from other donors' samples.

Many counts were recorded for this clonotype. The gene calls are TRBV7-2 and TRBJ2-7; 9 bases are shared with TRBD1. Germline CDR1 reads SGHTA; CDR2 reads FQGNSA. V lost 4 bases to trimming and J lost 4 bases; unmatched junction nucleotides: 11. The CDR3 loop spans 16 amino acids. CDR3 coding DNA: TGTGCCAGCAGCTGGAGTGATGGGACAGGGATTTACGAGCAGTACTTC. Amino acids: CASSWSDGTGIYEQYF.

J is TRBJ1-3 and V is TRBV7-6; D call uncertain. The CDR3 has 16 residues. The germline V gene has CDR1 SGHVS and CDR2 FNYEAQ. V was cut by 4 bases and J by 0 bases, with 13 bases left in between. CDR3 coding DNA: TGTGCCAGCAGCTCTCGGTTGATGAGCTCTGGAAACACCATATATTTT. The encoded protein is CASSSRLMSSGNTIYF.

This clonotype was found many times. Here the CDR3 reads CASSLGLAYNEQFF. CDR3 bases: TGTGCCAGCAGCTTAGGACTAGCCTACAATGAGCAGTTCTTC. The rearrangement links TRBV9 to TRBJ2-1; 7 bases are shared with TRBD2. The CDR3 sequence is 14 residues long. CDR1 is SGDLS, CDR2 YYNGEE, per germline. V lost 4 bases, J lost 2 bases, and 3 bases stayed unmatched.

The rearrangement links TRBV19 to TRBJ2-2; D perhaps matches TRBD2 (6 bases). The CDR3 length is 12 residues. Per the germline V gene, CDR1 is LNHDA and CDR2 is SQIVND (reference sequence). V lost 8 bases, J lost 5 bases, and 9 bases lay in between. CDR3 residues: CASVRGTGELFF. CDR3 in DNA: TGTGCCAGTGTACGGGGGACCGGGGAGCTGTTTTTT.

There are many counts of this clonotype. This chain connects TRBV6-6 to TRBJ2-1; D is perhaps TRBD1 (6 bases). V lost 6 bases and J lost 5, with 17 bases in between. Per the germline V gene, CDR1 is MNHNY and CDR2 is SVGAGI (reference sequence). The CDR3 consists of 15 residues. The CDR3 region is CASSPRGPRNNEQFF. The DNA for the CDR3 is TGTGCCAGCAGCCCCAGGGGTCCCCGAAACAATGAGCAGTTCTTC.

CDR3: CASSQGGSSGYEQYF. In nucleotides, the CDR3 is TGTGCCAGCAGCCAAGGGGGGAGTAGCGGGTACGAGCAGTACTTC. The rearrangement joins TRBV4-2 to TRBJ2-7; 7 bases agree with TRBD2. The CDR3 is made up of 15 amino acids. Germline V lookup: CDR1 LGHNA, CDR2 YNFKEQ. V lost 1 base to trimming and J lost 4 bases; unmatched junction nucleotides: 7.

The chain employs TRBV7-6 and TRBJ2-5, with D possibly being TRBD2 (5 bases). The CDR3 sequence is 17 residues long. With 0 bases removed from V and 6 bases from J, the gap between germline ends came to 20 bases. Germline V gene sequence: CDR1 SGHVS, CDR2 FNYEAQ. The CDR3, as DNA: TGTGCCAGCAGCTTAGCGATGGGCTCAGCCGCCGGGAAGACCCAGTACTTC. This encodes CASSLAMGSAAGKTQYF.

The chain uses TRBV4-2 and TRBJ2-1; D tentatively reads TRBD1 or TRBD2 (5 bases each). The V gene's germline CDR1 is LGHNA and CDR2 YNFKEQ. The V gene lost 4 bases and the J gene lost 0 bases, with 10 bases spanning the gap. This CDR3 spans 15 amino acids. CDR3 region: CASSLKGTSYNEQFF. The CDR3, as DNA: TGTGCCAGCAGCCTCAAGGGGACCTCCTACAATGAGCAGTTCTTC.

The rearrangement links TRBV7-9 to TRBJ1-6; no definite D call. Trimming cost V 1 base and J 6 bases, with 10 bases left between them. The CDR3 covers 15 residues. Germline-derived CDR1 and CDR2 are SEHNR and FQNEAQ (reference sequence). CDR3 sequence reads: CASSLEAYSNSPLHF. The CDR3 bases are TGTGCCAGCAGCTTAGAGGCCTATTCTAATTCACCCCTCCACTTT.

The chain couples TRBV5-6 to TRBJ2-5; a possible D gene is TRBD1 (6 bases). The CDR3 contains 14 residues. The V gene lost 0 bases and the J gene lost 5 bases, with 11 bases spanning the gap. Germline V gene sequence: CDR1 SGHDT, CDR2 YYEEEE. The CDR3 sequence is CASSLVTGSETQYF. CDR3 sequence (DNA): TGTGCCAGCAGCTTGGTTACAGGGAGTGAGACCCAGTACTTC.

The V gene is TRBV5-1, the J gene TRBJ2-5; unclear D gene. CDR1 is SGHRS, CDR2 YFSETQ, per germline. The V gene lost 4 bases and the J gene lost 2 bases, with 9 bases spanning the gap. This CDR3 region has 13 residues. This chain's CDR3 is CASSGELQETQYF. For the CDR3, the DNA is TGCGCCAGCAGCGGCGAACTTCAAGAGACCCAGTACTTC.

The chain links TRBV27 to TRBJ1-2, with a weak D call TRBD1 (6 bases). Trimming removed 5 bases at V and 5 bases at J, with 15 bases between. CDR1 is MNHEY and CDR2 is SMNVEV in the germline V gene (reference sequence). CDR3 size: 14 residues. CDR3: CASSRSGVDYGYTF. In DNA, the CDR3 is TGTGCCAGCAGTCGTTCAGGGGTCGATTATGGCTACACCTTC.

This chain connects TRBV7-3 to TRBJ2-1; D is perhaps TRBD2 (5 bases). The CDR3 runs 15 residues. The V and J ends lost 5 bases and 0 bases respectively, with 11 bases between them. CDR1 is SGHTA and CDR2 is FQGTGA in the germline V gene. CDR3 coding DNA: TGTGCCAGCAGCCTTAGCGAGAGCTCCTACAATGAGCAGTTCTTC. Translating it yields CASSLSESSYNEQFF.

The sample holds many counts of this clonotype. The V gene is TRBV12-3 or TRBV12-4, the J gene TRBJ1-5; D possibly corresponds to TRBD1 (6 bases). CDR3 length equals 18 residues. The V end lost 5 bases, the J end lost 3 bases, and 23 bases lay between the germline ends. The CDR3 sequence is CASSQEGTRGPYNQPQHF. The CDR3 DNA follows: TGTGCCAGCAGTCAGGAGGGGACCAGGGGTCCGTACAATCAGCCCCAGCATTTT.

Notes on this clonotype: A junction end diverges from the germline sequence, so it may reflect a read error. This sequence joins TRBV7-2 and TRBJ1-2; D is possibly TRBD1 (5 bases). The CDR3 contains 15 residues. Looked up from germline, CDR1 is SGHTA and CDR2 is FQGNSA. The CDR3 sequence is CASSLGSGAANGYSF. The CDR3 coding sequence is TGTGCCAGCAGCTTAGGGTCTGGGGCAGCGAATGGCTACAGCTTC.

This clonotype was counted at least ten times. The CDR3 nucleotides are TGTGCCAGCAGTTCCTTACAGGATAGGGGATCCTACGAGCAGTACTTC. It codes for CASSSLQDRGSYEQYF. The V and J genes are TRBV28 and TRBJ2-7; a possible D gene is TRBD1 (5 bases). Trimming took off 4 bases at V and 1 base at J, with 17 bases between the two ends. The CDR3 is 16 residues long. From germline, CDR1 is MDHEN and CDR2 SYDVKM.

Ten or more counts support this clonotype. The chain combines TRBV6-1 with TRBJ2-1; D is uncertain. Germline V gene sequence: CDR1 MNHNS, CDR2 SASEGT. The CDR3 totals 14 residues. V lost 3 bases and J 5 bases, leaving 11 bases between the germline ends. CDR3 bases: TGTGCCAGCAGTGAGAACAAGATTCACAATGAGCAGTTCTTC. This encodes CASSENKIHNEQFF.

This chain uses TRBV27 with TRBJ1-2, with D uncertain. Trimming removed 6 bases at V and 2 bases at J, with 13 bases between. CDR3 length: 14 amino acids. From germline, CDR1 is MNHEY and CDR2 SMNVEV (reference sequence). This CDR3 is CASRSRSPNYGYTF. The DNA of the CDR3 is TGTGCCAGCAGGTCAAGGTCGCCGAACTATGGCTACACCTTC.

The CDR3 DNA reads as TGTGCCAGCAGTTTCGATGCAACTAATGAAAAACTGTTTTTT. Residues: CASSFDATNEKLFF. V is TRBV6-8 and J is TRBJ1-4; D is undetermined. The CDR3 sequence is 14 residues long. The V gene lost 4 bases and the J gene lost 0 bases, with 6 bases spanning the gap. The germline CDR1 and CDR2 sequences are MNHGY and SAAAGT.

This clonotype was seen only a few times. CDR3 DNA sequence: TGTGCCAGCAGCTCAATCTCCGGGACTAGCAACAATGAGCAGTTCTTC. It is translated as CASSSISGTSNNEQFF. The genes are TRBV11-2 and TRBJ2-1; 9 nucleotides align to TRBD2. CDR1 and CDR2 (germline): SGHAT, FQNNGV. Trimming at V came to 4 bases and at J to 5 bases, leaving 9 bases not matched to a gene. The CDR3 is made up of 16 amino acids.

The CDR3 DNA reads TGCAGTGCTAGAGATCTTACAGGGAATGAGCAGTTCTTC. Its translation is CSARDLTGNEQFF. The chain has TRBV20-1 and TRBJ2-1; the D gene is possibly TRBD1 (6 bases). Germline loops: CDR1 DFQATT, CDR2 SNEGSKA (reference sequence). The CDR3 length is 13 residues. The V and J ends lost 0 bases and 7 bases respectively, with 10 bases between them.

In nucleotides, the CDR3 is TGTGCCAGCAGCCCCCCATTCGGGTCCGGGGAGCTGTTTTTT. This codes for CASSPPFGSGELFF. The J gene is TRBJ2-2, the V gene TRBV7-9; D is unclear. Germline V gene sequence: CDR1 SEHNR, CDR2 FQNEAQ (reference sequence). Trimming took 5 bases from V and 6 from J, leaving 13 bases between them. This CDR3 contains 14 residues. Combining the CDR3 with reference TRBV7-9 and TRBJ2-2 gives the whole variable domain DTGVSQNPRHKITKRGQNVTFRCDPISEHNRLYWYRQTLGQGPEFLTYFQNEAQLEKSRLLSDRFSAERPKGSFSTLEIQRTEQGDSAMYLCASSPPFGSGELFFGEGSRLTVL.

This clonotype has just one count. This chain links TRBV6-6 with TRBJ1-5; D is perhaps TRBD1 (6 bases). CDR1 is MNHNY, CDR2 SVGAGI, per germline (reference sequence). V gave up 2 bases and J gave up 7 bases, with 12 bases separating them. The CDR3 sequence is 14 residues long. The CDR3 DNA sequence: TGTGCCAGCAGTTACGAGGAGGGGGAACAGCCCCAGCATTTT. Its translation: CASSYEEGEQPQHF.

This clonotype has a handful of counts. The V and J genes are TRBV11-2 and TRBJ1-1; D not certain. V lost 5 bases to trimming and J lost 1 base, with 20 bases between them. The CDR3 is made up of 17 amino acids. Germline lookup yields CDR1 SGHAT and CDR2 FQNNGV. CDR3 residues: CASSHWARSLRNTEAFF. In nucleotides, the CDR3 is TGTGCCAGCAGCCACTGGGCCAGGTCCCTTCGGAACACTGAAGCTTTCTTT.

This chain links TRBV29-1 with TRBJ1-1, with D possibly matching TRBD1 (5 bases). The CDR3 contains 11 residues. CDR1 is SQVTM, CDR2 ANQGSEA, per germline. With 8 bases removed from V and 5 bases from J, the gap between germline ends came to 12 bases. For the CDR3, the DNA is TGCAGCATGCTGTGGGGGACTGAAGCTTTCTTT. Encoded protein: CSMLWGTEAFF.

The CDR3 loop reads CAISESRTGGGGLLWVELNTEAFF. CDR3 nucleotides: TGTGCCATCAGTGAGTCGAGGACAGGGGGCGGCGGTTTACTGTGGGTTGAACTGAACACTGAAGCTTTCTTT. The rearrangement uses TRBV10-3 and TRBJ1-1, with 11 bases aligning to TRBD1. From germline, CDR1 is ENHRY and CDR2 SYGVKD. There are 24 residues in the CDR3. V trimming: 0 bases; J trimming: 0 bases; junction bases outside the gene matches: 24.

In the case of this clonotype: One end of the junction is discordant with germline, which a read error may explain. The CDR3 DNA follows: TGTGCCAGCGGTTGGGGACAGGGTGGGGAAGAGCCCCAGTACTTC. It encodes CASGWGQGGEEPQYF. V and J are TRBV12-3 or TRBV12-4 and TRBJ2-5, with 9 bases identical to TRBD1. The CDR3 has 15 amino acids.

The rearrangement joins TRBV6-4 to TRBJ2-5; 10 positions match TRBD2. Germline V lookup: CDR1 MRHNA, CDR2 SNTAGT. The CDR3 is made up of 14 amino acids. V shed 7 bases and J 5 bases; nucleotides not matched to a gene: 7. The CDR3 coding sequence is TGTGCCAGCACGTTAGGACTAGCGGAGGAGACCCAGTACTTC. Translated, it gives CASTLGLAEETQYF.

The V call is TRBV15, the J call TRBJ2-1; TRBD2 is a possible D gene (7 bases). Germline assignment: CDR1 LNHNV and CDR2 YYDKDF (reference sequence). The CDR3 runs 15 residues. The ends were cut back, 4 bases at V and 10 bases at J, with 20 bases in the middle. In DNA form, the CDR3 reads TGTGCCACCAGCATTCAGCTACGGGGGGCCGGGGAGCAGTTCTTC. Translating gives CATSIQLRGAGEQFF.

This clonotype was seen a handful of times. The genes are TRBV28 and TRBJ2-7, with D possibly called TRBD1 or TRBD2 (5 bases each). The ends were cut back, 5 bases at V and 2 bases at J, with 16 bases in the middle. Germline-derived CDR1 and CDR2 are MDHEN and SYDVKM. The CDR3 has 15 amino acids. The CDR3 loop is CASSPPGTVTYEQYF. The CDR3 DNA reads TGTGCCAGCAGTCCCCCTGGGACGGTAACCTACGAGCAGTACTTC.

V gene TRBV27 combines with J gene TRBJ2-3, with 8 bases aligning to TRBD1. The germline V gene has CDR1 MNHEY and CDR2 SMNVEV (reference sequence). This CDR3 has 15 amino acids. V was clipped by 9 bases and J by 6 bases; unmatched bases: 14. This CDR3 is CASLPINRGWDTQYF. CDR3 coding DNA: TGTGCCAGTCTCCCTATAAACAGGGGGTGGGATACGCAGTATTTT.